This entry lists 20 T cell receptor beta chains sequenced from one sample in a study of CD8 T cells in ankylosing spondylitis. The study, taken as a whole, reports: In ankylosing spondylitis blood, a motif of about eight highly homologous TCR beta variants appeared characteristic.

These TCRs are of unknown antigen specificity. A single record per CDR3 protein comes from TCRdb applying MiXCR to the 5' RACE reads. Among 350,000 to 550,000 distinct CDR3 sequences listed, 26% were seen once. Sequencing was performed on blood, either unsorted or a sorted T cell fraction (not recorded which). These receptors came from a male donor with ankylosing spondylitis.

The sample holds a few counts of this clonotype. The chain carries TRBV7-9 and TRBJ2-7, with unresolved D. CDR3 length equals 14 residues. Germline CDR1 and CDR2: SEHNR and FQNEAQ (reference sequence). With 2 bases removed from V and 3 bases from J, the gap between germline ends came to 11 bases. CDR3 nucleotide sequence: TGTGCCAGCAGCTTATTAACGGAGTACTACGAGCAGTACGTC. Its protein product is CASSLLTEYYEQYV.

This clonotype was counted between two and nine times. The genes are TRBV12-3 or TRBV12-4 and TRBJ2-4, with D possibly TRBD2 on 6 matching bases. The length of the CDR3 is 17 residues. Trimming took off 5 bases at V and 0 bases at J, with 17 bases between the two ends. CDR3 DNA sequence: TGTGCCAGCAGTCCAAGGGGACTCCTCTTAGCCAAAAACATTCAGTACTTC. This translates into CASSPRGLLLAKNIQYF.

The chain employs TRBV20-1 and TRBJ2-1, with D maybe TRBD2 (6 bases). V was shortened by 0 bases and J by 6 bases, with 15 bases between the two germline ends. Germline CDR1 reads DFQATT; CDR2 reads SNEGSKA (reference sequence). The CDR3 is 15 residues long. CDR3 loop: CSAREEGRTPNEQFF. CDR3 nucleotides: TGCAGTGCTAGAGAGGAGGGCCGAACCCCCAATGAGCAGTTCTTC.

V is TRBV6-2 or TRBV6-3 and J is TRBJ2-1, with 7 bases matching TRBD1. The CDR3 runs 20 residues. The germline gives CDR1 MNHEY, CDR2 SVGEGT. V lost 6 bases and J lost 3; bases outside the gene matches: 23. CDR3 sequence reads: CASSRGQASSQGILYNEQFF. The CDR3 DNA sequence: TGTGCCAGCAGCCGAGGACAGGCCTCCTCCCAGGGGATTCTCTACAATGAGCAGTTCTTC.

This clonotype was counted a few times. The V call is TRBV7-2, the J call TRBJ2-7; the D is unclear. V gave up 5 bases and J gave up 6 bases, with 14 bases separating them. This CDR3 contains 13 residues. CDR1 and CDR2 from the germline V gene are SGHTA and FQGNSA. The CDR3, as DNA: TGTGCCAGCAGCCTCCGATTATCAGGCGAGCAGTACGTC. This sequence encodes CASSLRLSGEQYV.

This clonotype was counted a few times. The chain uses TRBV12-3 or TRBV12-4 and TRBJ2-5; D may correspond to TRBD1 or TRBD2 (5 bases each). V was trimmed by 7 bases and J by 2 bases, leaving 14 bases between them. The CDR3 totals 14 residues. This CDR3 is CASTTGQGQETQYF. The CDR3 nucleotides read TGTGCCAGCACGACGGGGCAGGGACAAGAGACCCAGTACTTC.

The chain carries TRBV27 and TRBJ2-2; 10 nucleotides line up with TRBD1. The CDR3 totals 15 residues. The germline V gene encodes CDR1 MNHEY and CDR2 SMNVEV (reference sequence). J lost 4 bases, V lost 8 bases, and 7 bases had no gene match. The CDR3 spells CASGPTGGITGELFF. The CDR3 DNA follows: TGTGCCAGCGGACCGACAGGGGGCATCACCGGGGAGCTGTTTTTT.

V is TRBV5-1 and J is TRBJ2-5; D remains ambiguous. Germline CDR1 reads SGHRS; CDR2 reads YFSETQ. The CDR3 is made up of 15 amino acids. V gave up 5 bases and J gave up 0 bases, with 14 bases separating them. The CDR3 reads CASRRGALYQETQYF. In DNA form, the CDR3 reads TGCGCCAGCAGACGAGGAGCTTTATACCAAGAGACCCAGTACTTC.

The chain recombines TRBV20-1 with TRBJ1-1; 9 bases agree with TRBD1. This CDR3 comprises 15 residues. Trimming at V came to 5 bases and at J to 2 bases, leaving 9 bases not matched to a gene. CDR1 DFQATT and CDR2 SNEGSKA come from the germline V gene (reference sequence). The CDR3 coding sequence is TGCAGTGCTGGCTCACCGGGACAGGGAAACACTGAAGCTTTCTTT. Translating gives CSAGSPGQGNTEAFF.

The table lists this clonotype with a few counts. This chain links TRBV12-3 or TRBV12-4 with TRBJ1-3; D is unclear. The CDR3 consists of 15 residues. The V end was cut by 7 bases, the J end by 0 bases, with 13 bases between. The CDR3, as DNA: TGTGCCAGCAATCCGGCTAGCCGCTCTGGAAACACCATATATTTT. Amino acid sequence: CASNPASRSGNTIYF.

The rearrangement joins TRBV10-3 to TRBJ2-4; D is perhaps TRBD1 (7 bases). V dropped 2 bases and J dropped 2 bases, with 13 bases sitting between them. Germline loops: CDR1 ENHRY, CDR2 SYGVKD. The CDR3 is made up of 16 amino acids. The DNA of the CDR3 is TGTGCCATCAGTGAGCAGGGGGGTTCGTCCAAAAACATTCAGTACTTC. This gives the protein CAISEQGGSSKNIQYF.

The table lists this clonotype with a few counts. The chain links TRBV20-1 to TRBJ2-5; TRBD2 matches at 9 bases. V gave up 4 bases and J gave up 5 bases; unmatched junction bases: 5. CDR1 and CDR2 from the germline V gene are DFQATT and SNEGSKA (reference sequence). The CDR3 spans 13 residues. The CDR3 bases are TGCAGTGCTACTGCTAGCGGGAAGGAGACCCAGTACTTC. Translated, it gives CSATASGKETQYF.

The V and J genes are TRBV4-2 and TRBJ1-4; maybe TRBD1 (5 bases). The V gene lost 4 bases and the J gene lost 1 base, with 10 bases spanning the gap. This CDR3 is built from 15 residues. Germline V gene data show CDR1 as LGHNA and CDR2 as YNFKEQ. CDR3 residues: CASSPGGLTNEKLFF. CDR3 coding DNA: TGTGCCAGCAGCCCTGGGGGATTAACTAATGAAAAACTGTTTTTT.

This clonotype was observed once. The chain employs TRBV5-1 and TRBJ2-1; 9 bases match TRBD2. V gave up 4 bases and J gave up 3 bases; unmatched junction bases: 8. This CDR3 region has 16 residues. CDR1 and CDR2 (germline): SGHRS, YFSETQ. CDR3 DNA: TGCGCCAGCAGCACCCTGGGGCGGGAGGGCTACAATGAGCAGTTCTTC. It encodes CASSTLGREGYNEQFF.

The rearrangement links TRBV5-6 to TRBJ1-1; D not certain. V was cut by 1 base and J by 3 bases, with 13 bases left in between. CDR1 is SGHDT and CDR2 is YYEEEE in the germline V gene. The CDR3 is 15 amino acids. The CDR3 DNA follows: TGTGCCAGCAGCTTGCTGAGTGGGTTTGACACTGAAGCTTTCTTT. Its translation is CASSLLSGFDTEAFF.

This clonotype occurred a few times. A much larger clone lies a single base off, so this may be a read error. This sequence joins TRBV15 and TRBJ2-1; D is ambiguous. Germline V gene lookup returns CDR1 LNHNV and CDR2 YYDKDF (reference sequence). Trimming pared 1 base from V and 6 bases from J, leaving 4 bases between. The CDR3 totals 12 residues. The CDR3 region is CATSRGFNEQFF. The CDR3 DNA reads as TGTGCCACCAGCAGAGGATTCAATGAGCAGTTCTTC.

The CDR3: CAIQGQLNEKLFF. CDR3 bases: TGTGCCATCCAGGGACAGCTCAATGAAAAACTGTTTTTT. This chain links TRBV10-3 with TRBJ1-4; TRBD1 matches at 7 bases. Germline V gives CDR1 ENHRY, CDR2 SYGVKD. V was pared by 8 bases and J by 5 bases, with 5 bases of the junction left unmatched. This CDR3 is 13 amino acids long.

J is TRBJ1-2 and V is TRBV24-1; no reliable D call. V gave up 4 bases and J gave up 5 bases, with 10 bases separating them. Germline CDR1 KGHDR, CDR2 SFDVKD. The CDR3 has 13 residues. In nucleotides, the CDR3 is TGTGCCACCAGTGAGGTGGGCGTGTATGGCTACACCTTC. It codes for CATSEVGVYGYTF.

The V call is TRBV15, the J call TRBJ2-7; D is uncertain. The CDR3 length is 14 residues. Germline CDR1 reads LNHNV; CDR2 reads YYDKDF (reference sequence). The V end was cut by 1 base, the J end by 2 bases, with 9 bases between. For the CDR3, the DNA is TGTGCCACCAGCAGAGGGGCTGGGGCCTACGAGCAGTACGTC. Its translation is CATSRGAGAYEQYV.

The V call is TRBV20-1, the J call TRBJ2-1, with 9 bases fitting TRBD2. Germline CDR1 reads DFQATT; CDR2 reads SNEGSKA (reference sequence). V dropped 6 bases and J dropped 0; count of bases not matched to a gene: 3. The CDR3 consists of 14 residues. The DNA for the CDR3 is TGCAGTGCGGAACTAGCGGGCTCCTACAATGAGCAGTTCTTC. As protein: CSAELAGSYNEQFF.